The 26 T cell receptor beta chains reported below all come from one sample, sequenced in a study of Graves' ophthalmopathy and Graves' hyperthyroidism. RNA transcripts served as template for amplifying TCR beta CDR3 sequences. Investigators did first-round RT-PCR with HTBI primers, then second-round multiplex PCR. TCRdb analysed the multiplex PCR reads with MiXCR anew, one entry per CDR3 protein. The sample consists of 650,000 to 900,000 distinct CDR3 sequences, roughly 41% of them appearing once. The material sequenced was peripheral blood. The receptors were gathered from an adult man with Graves' ophthalmopathy.

This clonotype was recorded many times. The chain combines TRBV7-9 with TRBJ2-7, with 8 nucleotides matching TRBD2. The trim removed 3 bases at V and 3 bases at J, leaving 1 base unmatched. Germline V gene lookup returns CDR1 SEHNR and CDR2 FQNEAQ (reference sequence). The CDR3 is 13 residues long. CDR3 region: CASSFSGNYEQYF. The DNA of the CDR3 is TGTGCCAGCAGCTTTAGCGGGAACTACGAGCAGTACTTC. The full variable domain, with the rest looked up from reference TRBV7-9 and TRBJ2-7, is DTGVSQNPRHKITKRGQNVTFRCDPISEHNRLYWYRQTLGQGPEFLTYFQNEAQLEKSRLLSDRFSAERPKGSFSTLEIQRTEQGDSAMYLCASSFSGNYEQYFGPGTRLTVT.

This clonotype has ten or more counts. The chain couples TRBV10-3 to TRBJ1-4; TRBD1 agrees at 7 bases. CDR1 ENHRY and CDR2 SYGVKD come from the germline V gene. V trimming: 11 bases; J trimming: 2 bases; junction bases outside the gene matches: 5. The CDR3 runs 13 residues. The CDR3 sequence: CAVGQATNEKLFF. CDR3 bases: TGTGCCGTTGGACAGGCGACTAATGAAAAACTGTTTTTT.

The chain carries TRBV25-1 and TRBJ2-5; 10 nucleotides align to TRBD2. The CDR3 sequence is 14 residues long. The germline CDR1 and CDR2 sequences are MGHDK and SYGVNS. Trimming took 8 bases from V and 5 from J; bases not matched to a gene: 8. The CDR3: CASRSSGGGETQYF. The CDR3 DNA follows: TGTGCCAGCCGGTCTAGCGGGGGTGGCGAGACCCAGTACTTC.

This clonotype showed up many times. The genes are TRBV11-2 and TRBJ1-6; D unresolved. Germline assignment: CDR1 SGHAT and CDR2 FQNNGV. V lost 6 bases and J 7 bases, leaving 10 bases between the germline ends. This CDR3 has 13 amino acids. The CDR3 sequence: CASSGSDNSPLHF. The CDR3 DNA sequence: TGTGCCAGCAGTGGGTCGGACAATTCACCCCTCCACTTT.

The rearrangement links TRBV11-1 to TRBJ1-1; 7 bases align to TRBD1. V lost 1 base to trimming and J lost 0 bases; unmatched junction nucleotides: 5. CDR1 and CDR2 (germline): SGHAT, FQDESV (reference sequence). The CDR3 sequence is 16 residues long. This CDR3 is CASSLEGTDLNTEAFF. CDR3 DNA sequence: TGTGCCAGCAGCTTAGAGGGGACAGACTTGAACACTGAAGCTTTCTTT.

In its sample, this clonotype was seen many times. V is TRBV20-1 and J is TRBJ1-5; perhaps TRBD1 as D (6 bases). This CDR3 is 14 amino acids long. Looked up from germline, CDR1 is DFQATT and CDR2 is SNEGSKA (reference sequence). Deletions cut 7 bases from V and 1 base from J, with 14 bases between. The CDR3 here is CSGTGQGSNQPQHF. CDR3 bases: TGCAGTGGTACTGGCCAGGGGAGCAATCAGCCCCAGCATTTT.

This clonotype has a handful of counts. V and J are TRBV7-8 and TRBJ1-5; TRBD1 matches 9 bases. The CDR3 loop spans 19 amino acids. J was trimmed by 0 bases and V by 5 bases; bases with no gene match: 14. CDR1 is SGHVS and CDR2 is FQNEAQ in the germline V gene. The CDR3 loop reads CASSGISSDRGYSNQPQHF. The CDR3 nucleotides are TGTGCCAGCAGCGGAATTTCCTCGGACAGGGGATATAGCAATCAGCCCCAGCATTTT.

The rearrangement links TRBV19 to TRBJ2-2, with 9 nucleotides matching TRBD2. V shed 1 base, J shed 1 base, and the junction held 4 bases outside the gene matches. The CDR3 runs to 17 residues. From germline, CDR1 is LNHDA and CDR2 SQIVND (reference sequence). CDR3 residues: CASSIGASGMNTGELFF. CDR3 coding DNA: TGTGCCAGTAGTATAGGTGCTAGCGGGATGAACACCGGGGAGCTGTTTTTT.

The chain couples TRBV7-2 to TRBJ2-7; 9 positions agree with TRBD1. CDR1 is SGHTA and CDR2 is FQGNSA in the germline V gene. J gave up 6 bases and V 0 bases, and 12 bases lay outside the gene matches. CDR3 size: 17 residues. DNA of the CDR3: TGTGCCAGCAGCTTAGCCCCACCGGACAGGGGCTTAGGCGAGCAGTACTTC. Amino acids: CASSLAPPDRGLGEQYF. Full variable domain (remainder filled in from reference TRBV7-2 and TRBJ2-7): GAGVSQSPSNKVTEKGKDVELRCDPISGHTALYWYRQSLGQGLEFLIYFQGNSAPDKSGLPSDRFSAERTGGSVSTLTIQRTQQEDSAVYLCASSLAPPDRGLGEQYFGPGTRLTVT.

Comment on this clonotype: This may arise from a read error, as a much more abundant clone is one base away. The CDR3 region is CASSIGGALYEQYF. The CDR3 DNA follows: TGTGCCAGCAGCATAGGGGGCGCGCTCTACGAGCAGTACTTC. The chain recombines TRBV9 with TRBJ2-7, with 7 bases matching TRBD1. Losses at the gene ends were 4 bases for V and 3 bases for J; bases not matched to a gene: 7. This CDR3 spans 14 amino acids. Germline V gene sequence: CDR1 SGDLS, CDR2 YYNGEE.

Comments on this clonotype: A single base separates this from a much larger clone, so it may be a read error. The V gene is TRBV5-1, the J gene TRBJ1-5; a possible D gene is TRBD1 (5 bases). The germline V gene has CDR1 SGHRS and CDR2 YFSETQ. V dropped 4 bases and J dropped 2 bases, with 13 bases sitting between them. CDR3 length: 15 amino acids. In nucleotides, the CDR3 is TGCGCCAGCAGCAAGGCAGGGACGGGCAATCAGCCCCAGCATTTT. Its protein product is CASSKAGTGNQPQHF.

This clonotype was found a few times. The V call is TRBV7-9, the J call TRBJ2-7; D remains ambiguous. The CDR3 loop spans 14 amino acids. The germline gives CDR1 SEHNR, CDR2 FQNEAQ (reference sequence). V lost 2 bases and J lost 5, with 13 bases in between. CDR3 region: CASSLSGWIDEQYF. The CDR3 bases are TGTGCCAGCAGCTTATCAGGTTGGATCGACGAGCAGTACTTC.

This chain uses TRBV2 with TRBJ2-7, with 11 positions matching TRBD1. This CDR3 has 14 amino acids. The V segment lost 5 bases and the J segment 6 bases; nucleotides outside the gene matches: 6. Germline CDR1 is SNHLY and CDR2 is FYNNEI. The CDR3 loop is CASSPDRGLGEQYF. In DNA, the CDR3 is TGTGCCAGCAGTCCGGACAGGGGGCTTGGCGAGCAGTACTTC. Supplemented by reference TRBV2 and TRBJ2-7, the full variable domain reads EPEVTQTPSHQVTQMGQEVILRCVPISNHLYFYWYRQILGQKVEFLVSFYNNEISEKSEIFDDQFSVERPDGSNFTLKIRSTKLEDSAMYFCASSPDRGLGEQYFGPGTRLTVT.

A few counts support this clonotype. The chain uses TRBV6-5 and TRBJ1-2; 7 bases line up with TRBD1. The CDR3 has 13 amino acids. V shed 6 bases and J 3 bases; nucleotides not matched to a gene: 4. CDR1 is MNHEY and CDR2 is SVGAGI in the germline V gene. The CDR3 DNA reads TGTGCCAGCAGGGTTGACAGGGACTATGGCTACACCTTC. Translating it yields CASRVDRDYGYTF.

Here the CDR3 DNA reads TGTGCCAGCGGGCAGGGCGGCGACACCGGGGAGCTGTTTTTT. It encodes CASGQGGDTGELFF. The chain combines TRBV7-3 with TRBJ2-2, with D perhaps matching TRBD1 (5 bases). Between the trimmed V and J ends, which lost 8 bases and 3 bases, there was a span of 13 bases. This CDR3 has 14 amino acids. In germline, CDR1 is SGHTA, CDR2 FQGTGA.

The chain couples TRBV29-1 to TRBJ2-5, with 10 bases aligning to TRBD1. Per the germline V gene, CDR1 is SQVTM and CDR2 is ANQGSEA. The ends lost 6 bases at V and 6 bases at J; junction bases unmatched: 16. This CDR3 spans 16 amino acids. CDR3 nucleotide sequence: TGCAGCGTAGATACCGGGACAGGGGTTTCCGTGAAGACCCAGTACTTC. Translation gives CSVDTGTGVSVKTQYF.

A remark on this clonotype: Sequence at one end of the junction differs from germline and may be a read error. The V call is TRBV9, the J call TRBJ2-6, with TRBD1 as a possible D gene (5 bases). This CDR3 has 16 residues. The V gene's germline CDR1 is SGDLS and CDR2 YYNGEE. The CDR3 sequence: CASSVIPGSGANILTF. The CDR3 DNA is TGTGCCAGCAGCGTAATACCCGGGTCTGGGGCCAACATCCTGACTTTC. Using reference TRBV9 and TRBJ2-6 for the parts outside the CDR3, the full variable domain is DSGVTQTPKHLITATGQRVTLRCSPRSGDLSVYWYQQSLDQGLQFLIQYYNGEERAKGNILERFSAQQFPDLHSELNLSSLELGDSALYFCASSVIPGSGANILTFGAGSRLTVL.

The chain has TRBV10-3 and TRBJ2-2, with no clear D. The CDR3 has 10 residues. V was clipped by 10 bases and J by 5 bases, with 5 bases between them. Germline assignment: CDR1 ENHRY and CDR2 SYGVKD. The CDR3 sequence: CATGTGELFF. In DNA, the CDR3 is TGTGCCACCGGGACCGGGGAGCTGTTTTTT.

This clonotype was counted between two and nine times. V usage is TRBV5-1 and J usage is TRBJ1-4; unclear D gene. The CDR3 consists of 12 residues. The germline CDR1 and CDR2 sequences are SGHRS and YFSETQ. V gave up 3 bases and J gave up 8 bases, with 8 bases separating them. CDR3 sequence: CASSSPTEKLFF. CDR3 sequence (DNA): TGCGCCAGCAGCTCCCCGACCGAAAAACTGTTTTTT.

This clonotype was seen more than once but under ten times. This sequence joins TRBV9 and TRBJ2-5, with D possibly matching TRBD1 (5 bases). Trimming left V 0 bases short and J 1 base short, with 7 bases between. The CDR3 runs 14 residues. The germline V gene encodes CDR1 SGDLS and CDR2 YYNGEE. CDR3 bases: TGTGCCAGCAGCGTAGACCAGGGCCAAGAGACCCAGTACTTC. Protein: CASSVDQGQETQYF.

The J gene is TRBJ2-6, the V gene TRBV11-2, with a possible D match to TRBD2 (5 bases). Germline-derived CDR1 and CDR2 are SGHAT and FQNNGV. Trimming took 5 bases from V and 1 from J, leaving 15 bases between them. There are 17 residues in the CDR3. CDR3: CASSRTSSESGANVLTF. The CDR3 bases are TGTGCCAGCAGCCGGACTTCATCAGAGTCTGGGGCCAACGTCCTGACTTTC.

In this sample, this clonotype turned up many times. CDR3 in DNA: TGTGCCAGCAGTGTGGGACAGGGACACATAAACTATGGCTACACCTTC. This encodes CASSVGQGHINYGYTF. This chain connects TRBV25-1 to TRBJ1-2; TRBD1 matches at 9 bases. CDR1 MGHDK and CDR2 SYGVNS come from the germline V gene. With V trimmed by 4 bases and J by 2 bases, 8 bases remained unmatched. The CDR3 loop spans 16 amino acids.

Many counts were recorded for this clonotype. The chain carries TRBV10-3 and TRBJ1-6, with D perhaps TRBD1 (6 bases). This CDR3 spans 14 amino acids. V shed 10 bases and J shed 6 bases, with 16 bases lying between them. In germline, CDR1 is ENHRY, CDR2 SYGVKD. This CDR3 reads CASSRQAINSPLHF. The CDR3 region has the DNA TGTGCCAGCAGCCGACAGGCAATTAATTCACCCCTCCACTTT.

The J gene is TRBJ2-3, the V gene TRBV7-9; D is uncertain. Germline CDR1 and CDR2: SEHNR and FQNEAQ (reference sequence). The CDR3 runs to 13 residues. V lost 3 bases to trimming and J lost 4 bases, with 8 bases between them. The CDR3 loop reads CASSFSRADTQYF. The CDR3 DNA sequence: TGTGCCAGCAGCTTTTCCCGAGCAGATACGCAGTATTTT.

There are many counts of this clonotype. The gene calls are TRBV20-1 and TRBJ2-7; the match to TRBD2 covers 11 bases. Germline loops: CDR1 DFQATT, CDR2 SNEGSKA (reference sequence). V lost 2 bases, J lost 3 bases, and 3 bases stayed unmatched. The CDR3 spans 14 residues. CDR3 in amino acids: CSARPGLADYEQYF. Here the CDR3 DNA reads TGCAGTGCTAGACCGGGACTAGCGGACTACGAGCAGTACTTC.

With regard to this clonotype: Its ends do not fully match the called genes, so a read error is possible. The chain carries TRBV20-1 and TRBJ1-5; the match to TRBD1 covers 9 bases. The CDR3 sequence is 15 residues long. Per the germline V gene, CDR1 is DFQATT and CDR2 is SNEGSKA (reference sequence). CDR3: CSARLQGAGNQPQHF. CDR3 DNA sequence: TGCAGTGCTAGATTACAGGGGGCCGGCAATCAGCCTCAGCATTTT.